This entry features one T cell receptor beta chain sequence. Its antigen is unknown. Described time point: longitudinal time-point 2. This CDR3 contains 17 residues. In germline, CDR1 is SGHDT, CDR2 YYEEEE. With 3 bases removed from V and 5 bases from J, the gap between germline ends came to 21 bases. The team produced cDNA through 5'RACE using 10-nucleotide random UMIs. TCRdb used MiXCR to reprocess the 5' RACE reads, holding one entry per CDR3 protein. The sample includes roughly 80,000 distinct CDR3 sequences, 5.5% to 6.5% of them seen just once. This record comes from a study of neurological immune-mediated disorders. Broader study findings: Clinical and MRI features did not associate with the cluster found in multiple sclerosis patients.

This TCR came from a woman aged 55-69 years with multiple sclerosis. V is TRBV5-6 and J is TRBJ2-1; the D gene is possibly TRBD2 (6 bases). Sequencing used PBMCs. The DNA for the CDR3 is TGTGCCAGCAGCTCCCATCGCCACCGAACGGGGGACAATGAGCAGTTCTTC. It codes for CASSSHRHRTGDNEQFF.